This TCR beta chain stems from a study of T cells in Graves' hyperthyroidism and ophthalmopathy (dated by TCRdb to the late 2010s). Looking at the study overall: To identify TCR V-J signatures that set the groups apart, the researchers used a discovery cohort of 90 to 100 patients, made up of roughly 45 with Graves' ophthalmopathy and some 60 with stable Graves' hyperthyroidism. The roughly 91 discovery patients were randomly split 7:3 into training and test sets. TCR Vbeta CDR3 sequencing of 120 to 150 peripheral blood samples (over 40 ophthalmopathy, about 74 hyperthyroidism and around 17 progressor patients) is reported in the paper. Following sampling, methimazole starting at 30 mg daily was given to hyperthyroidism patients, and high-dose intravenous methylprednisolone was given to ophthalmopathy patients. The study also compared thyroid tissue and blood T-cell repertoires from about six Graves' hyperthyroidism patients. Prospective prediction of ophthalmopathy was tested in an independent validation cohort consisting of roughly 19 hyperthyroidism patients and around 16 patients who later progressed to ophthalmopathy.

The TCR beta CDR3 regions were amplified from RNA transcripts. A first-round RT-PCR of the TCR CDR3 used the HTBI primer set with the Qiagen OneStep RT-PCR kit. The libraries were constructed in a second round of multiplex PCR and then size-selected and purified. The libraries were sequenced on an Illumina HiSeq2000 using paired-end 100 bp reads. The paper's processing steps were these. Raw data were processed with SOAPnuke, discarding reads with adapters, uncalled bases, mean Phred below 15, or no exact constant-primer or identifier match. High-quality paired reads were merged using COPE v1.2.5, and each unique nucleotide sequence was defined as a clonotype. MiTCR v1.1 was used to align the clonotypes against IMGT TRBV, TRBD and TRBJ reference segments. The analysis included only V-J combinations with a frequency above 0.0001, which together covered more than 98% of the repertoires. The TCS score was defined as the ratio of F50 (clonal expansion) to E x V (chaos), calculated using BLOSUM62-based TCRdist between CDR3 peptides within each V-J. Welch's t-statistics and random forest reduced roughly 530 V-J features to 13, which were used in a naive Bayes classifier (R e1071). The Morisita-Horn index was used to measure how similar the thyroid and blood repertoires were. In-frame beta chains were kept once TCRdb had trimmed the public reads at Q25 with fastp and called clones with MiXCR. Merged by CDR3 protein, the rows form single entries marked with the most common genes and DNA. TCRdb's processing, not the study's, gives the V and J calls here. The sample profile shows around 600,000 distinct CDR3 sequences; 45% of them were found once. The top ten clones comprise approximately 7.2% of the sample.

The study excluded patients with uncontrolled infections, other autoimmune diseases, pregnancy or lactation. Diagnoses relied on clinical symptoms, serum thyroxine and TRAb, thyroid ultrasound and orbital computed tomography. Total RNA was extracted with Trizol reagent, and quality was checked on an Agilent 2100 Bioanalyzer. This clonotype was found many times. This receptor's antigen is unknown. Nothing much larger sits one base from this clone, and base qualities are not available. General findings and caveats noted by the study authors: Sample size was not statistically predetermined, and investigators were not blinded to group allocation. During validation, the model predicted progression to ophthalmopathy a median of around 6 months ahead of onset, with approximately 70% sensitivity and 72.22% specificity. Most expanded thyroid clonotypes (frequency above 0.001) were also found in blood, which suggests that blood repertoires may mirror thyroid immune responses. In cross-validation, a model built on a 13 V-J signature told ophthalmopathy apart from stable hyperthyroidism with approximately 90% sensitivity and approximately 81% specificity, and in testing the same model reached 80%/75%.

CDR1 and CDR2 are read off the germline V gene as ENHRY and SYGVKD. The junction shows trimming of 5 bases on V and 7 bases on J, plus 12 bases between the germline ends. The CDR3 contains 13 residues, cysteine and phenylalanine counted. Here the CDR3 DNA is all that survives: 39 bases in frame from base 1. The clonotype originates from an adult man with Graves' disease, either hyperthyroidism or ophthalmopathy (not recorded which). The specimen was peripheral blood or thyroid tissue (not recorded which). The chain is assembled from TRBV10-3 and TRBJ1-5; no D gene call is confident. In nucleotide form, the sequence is TGTGCCATCAGTAAGGGTTTTAGGCAGCCCCAGCATTTT. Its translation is CAISKGFRQPQHF.